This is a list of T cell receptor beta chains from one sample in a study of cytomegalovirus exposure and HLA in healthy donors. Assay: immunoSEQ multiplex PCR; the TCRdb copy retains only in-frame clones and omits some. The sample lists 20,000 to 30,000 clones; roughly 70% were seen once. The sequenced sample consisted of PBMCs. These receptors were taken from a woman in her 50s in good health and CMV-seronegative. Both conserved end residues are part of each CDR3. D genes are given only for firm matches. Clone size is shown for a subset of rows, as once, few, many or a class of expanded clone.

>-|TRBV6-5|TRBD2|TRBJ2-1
CASRPGTSLTKGQFF
TGTGCCAGCAGGCCCGGGACTAGCTTAACGAAGGGGCAGTTCTTC
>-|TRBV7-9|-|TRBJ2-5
CASSLSRRGETQYF
TGTGCCAGCAGCTTAAGTCGGCGGGGAGAGACCCAGTACTTC
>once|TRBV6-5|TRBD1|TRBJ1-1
CASSPQGGNTEAFF
TGTGCCAGCAGTCCCCAGGGGGGGAACACTGAAGCTTTCTTT
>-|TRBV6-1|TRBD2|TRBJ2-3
CASSGQRGAADTQYF
TGTGCCAGCAGTGGCCAGCGGGGGGCCGCAGATACGCAGTATTTT
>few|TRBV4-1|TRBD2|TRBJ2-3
CASSPLAGEDTQYF
TGCGCCAGCAGCCCGCTGGCGGGGGAGGATACGCAGTATTTT
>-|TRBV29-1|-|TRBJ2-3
CSCPQGDTQYF
TGCAGCTGTCCCCAGGGGGATACGCAGTATTTT
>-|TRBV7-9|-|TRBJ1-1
CASSLVRAGAAEAFF
TGTGCCAGCAGCTTAGTTAGGGCGGGGGCCGCTGAAGCTTTCTTT
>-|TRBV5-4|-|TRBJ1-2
CASSFDSQRGYTF
TGTGCCAGCAGCTTTGACAGTCAACGGGGCTACACCTTC
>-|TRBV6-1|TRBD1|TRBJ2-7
CASKGQGVSEQYF
TGTGCCAGCAAGGGACAGGGGGTATCCGAGCAGTACTTC
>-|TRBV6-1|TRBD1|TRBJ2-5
CASTYSGGEKTQYF
TGTGCCAGCACTTATTCAGGGGGAGAAAAGACCCAGTACTTC
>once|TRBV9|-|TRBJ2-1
CASRQGTYNEQFF
TGTGCCAGCAGACAGGGTACCTACAATGAGCAGTTCTTC
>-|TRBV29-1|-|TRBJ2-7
CSVDYLNEQYF
TGCAGCGTAGATTACTTGAACGAGCAGTACTTC
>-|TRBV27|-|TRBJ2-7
CASSSEDHYEQYF
TGTGCCAGCAGTTCGGAGGACCACTACGAGCAGTACTTC
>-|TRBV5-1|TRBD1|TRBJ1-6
CASSEGANSPLHF
TGCGCCAGCAGCGAGGGGGCCAATTCACCCCTCCACTTT
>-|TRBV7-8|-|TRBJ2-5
CASSLAGMYQETQYF
TGTGCCAGCAGCTTAGCCGGGATGTACCAAGAGACCCAGTACTTC
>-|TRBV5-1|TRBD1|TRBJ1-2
CASSITGDYGYTF
TGCGCCAGCAGCATCACAGGGGACTATGGCTACACCTTC
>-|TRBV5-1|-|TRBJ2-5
CASSLGGVKETQYF
TGCGCCAGCAGCTTGGGCGGGGTCAAAGAGACCCAGTACTTC
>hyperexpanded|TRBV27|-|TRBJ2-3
CASSTSDTQYF
TGTGCCAGCAGCACTAGCGATACGCAGTATTTT
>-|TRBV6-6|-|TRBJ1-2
CATSVQGRIGGYTF
TGTGCCACAAGTGTACAGGGTAGGATAGGTGGCTACACCTTC
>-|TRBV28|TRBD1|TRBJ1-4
CASSSGTGVEKLFF
TGTGCCAGCAGTTCCGGGACAGGAGTGGAAAAACTGTTTTTT
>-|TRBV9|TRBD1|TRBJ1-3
CASSPRVGGNGNTIYF
TGTGCCAGCAGCCCCCGGGTAGGGGGCAACGGAAACACCATATATTTT
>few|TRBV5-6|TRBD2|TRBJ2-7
CASSLPSGMYEQYF
TGTGCCAGCAGCTTGCCCAGCGGGATGTACGAGCAGTACTTC
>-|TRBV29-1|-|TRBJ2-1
CSVEDEQYLGQFF
TGCAGCGTTGAAGATGAGCAATACCTAGGGCAGTTCTTC
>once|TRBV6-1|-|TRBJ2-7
CASSREPRYEQYF
TGTGCCAGCAGTCGAGAGCCTCGATACGAGCAGTACTTC
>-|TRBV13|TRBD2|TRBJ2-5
CASSQLAGGTGAQYF
TGTGCCAGCAGCCAGCTAGCGGGAGGAACCGGGGCCCAGTACTTC
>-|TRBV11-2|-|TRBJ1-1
CASRSNQGKTEAFF
TGTGCCAGCAGATCAAATCAGGGTAAGACTGAAGCTTTCTTT
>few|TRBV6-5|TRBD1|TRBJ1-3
CASSTDRENTIYF
TGTGCCAGCAGCACGGACAGGGAGAACACCATATATTTT
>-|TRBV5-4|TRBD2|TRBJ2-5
CASSFSGVETQYF
TGTGCCAGCAGCTTCAGCGGGGTAGAGACCCAGTACTTC
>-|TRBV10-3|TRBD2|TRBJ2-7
CAISEGTSGEYF
TGTGCCATCAGTGAGGGGACTAGCGGAGAGTACTTC